This T cell receptor beta chain appears in the sequencing data of a study of blood T cell repertoires in COVID-19. Study background: COVID-19 samples collected from the United States, Italy and Spain covered acute and convalescent phases. PBMCs, B-cell-depleted T cells, or T cells provided the cDNA or gDNA that made up the material.

In the original processing: Amplification of reference gene primers was used by the study to estimate nucleated cell counts. Method: immunoSEQ multiplex PCR; TCRdb's copy keeps in-frame clones and lacks some. V, J and clone size are taken as reported in that table, and D and trimming were inferred from the DNA itself. The data contain roughly 36,000 clones, 75% to 90% of them singletons. V lost 8 bases to trimming and J lost 7 bases; unmatched junction nucleotides: 6. Germline CDR1 SEHNR, CDR2 FQNEAQ (reference sequence). The CDR3 loop spans 14 amino acids. This chain connects TRBV7-9 to TRBJ2-2; 11 bases line up with TRBD1. The sequencing input was peripheral blood. This TCR was recovered from a man at least 80 years old with active COVID-19. This chain's CDR3 is CASLGQGAGGELFF. CDR3 DNA: TGTGCCAGCCTCGGACAGGGGGCTGGCGGGGAGCTGTTTTTT.